A selection of T cell receptor beta chains follows, all from one sample in a study of blood T cell repertoires in COVID-19. Clones were read by immunoSEQ multiplex PCR, and TCRdb kept only the in-frame ones, dropping some. Among 70,000 or so clones, about 92% were seen once, and the ten largest hold over 8%. The sample taken for sequencing was peripheral blood. Every receptor here comes from a human donor in a cohort sampled during active COVID-19. CDR3s leave out the opening cysteine and the closing phenylalanine or tryptophan. The order of the fields is J gene, V gene, CDR3 protein.

J: TRBJ2-7
V: TRBV4-2
CDR3: ASSLGLAGTAYEQY

J: TRBJ2-5
V: TRBV21-1
CDR3: ASSKGGTSGYQETQY

J: TRBJ1-2
V: TRBV10-3
CDR3: AISETTPNYGYT

J: TRBJ2-2
V: TRBV2
CDR3: ASSQRGSRSFAVTGELF

J: TRBJ2-1
V: TRBV18
CDR3: ASSSGTSAVYNEQF

J: TRBJ2-1
V: TRBV24-1
CDR3: ATYRSGRDYNEQF

J: TRBJ2-1
V: TRBV24-1
CDR3: ATSDFQGIEF

J: TRBJ2-7
V: TRBV14
CDR3: ASSQVPRQKYEQY

J: TRBJ2-5
V: TRBV4-1
CDR3: ASSFRLAGQETQY

J: TRBJ1-6
V: TRBV19
CDR3: ASSIAGVSSPLH

J: TRBJ1-1
V: TRBV7-8
CDR3: ASSPTGILAF

J: TRBJ2-1
V: TRBV11-2
CDR3: ASSLGRVWV

J: TRBJ2-1
V: TRBV21-1
CDR3: ASSSLAGGPYNEQF

J: TRBJ2-1
V: TRBV5-4
CDR3: ASSLDGGSYNEQF

J: TRBJ2-5
V: TRBV19
CDR3: ASSGLPQETQY

J: TRBJ2-5
V: TRBV7-2
CDR3: ASSLNEGVYETQY

J: TRBJ2-7
V: TRBV6-5
CDR3: ASSWGQGAYEQY

J: TRBJ1-1
V: TRBV18
CDR3: ASSPLTGVNTEAF

J: TRBJ2-7
V: TRBV19
CDR3: ASSMWGGRSSRRAEQY

J: TRBJ2-3
V: TRBV14
CDR3: ASSQDLAGVEY

J: TRBJ2-1
V: TRBV9
CDR3: ASSVGLAGLNEQF

J: TRBJ2-6
V: TRBV7-3
CDR3: ASSFGVAAFSGANVLT

J: TRBJ1-4
V: TRBV7-9
CDR3: ASSLGSGWGEKLF

J: TRBJ2-7
V: TRBV2
CDR3: AIPRTSASYEQY

J: TRBJ1-4
V: TRBV7-9
CDR3: ASSRRTGVEEKLF

J: TRBJ1-1
V: TRBV27
CDR3: ASSLSSTVNTEAF

J: TRBJ1-4
V: TRBV5-1
CDR3: ASSLGPRTTTSEKLF

J: TRBJ2-5
V: TRBV7-2
CDR3: ASSLGTGAGVETQY

J: TRBJ2-2
V: TRBV9
CDR3: ASSVKSIGELF

J: TRBJ1-4
V: TRBV4-3
CDR3: ASSQHFSTNEKLF

J: TRBJ1-2
V: TRBV6-5
CDR3: ASSYSAANYGYT

J: TRBJ2-1
V: TRBV7-2
CDR3: ASSLSGGSYNEQF

J: TRBJ1-4
V: TRBV6-6
CDR3: ASSGPANEKLF

J: TRBJ2-7
V: TRBV11-2
CDR3: ASSLTSGSIHEQY

J: TRBJ2-1
V: TRBV5-1
CDR3: ASSAGQGAYNEQF

J: TRBJ2-3
V: TRBV2
CDR3: ASKAVAGGPWDTQY

J: TRBJ2-7
V: TRBV9
CDR3: ASSVSSGRTYEQY

J: TRBJ1-1
V: TRBV10-3
CDR3: ATRRREDTEAF

J: TRBJ2-6
V: TRBV7-2
CDR3: ASSFPGRANVLT

J: TRBJ2-6
V: TRBV5-4
CDR3: ASSSDRGRLGANVLT

J: TRBJ1-1
V: TRBV15
CDR3: ATSRHGNTEAF

J: TRBJ2-7
V: TRBV7-2
CDR3: ASSLGQRTTEQY

J: TRBJ1-4
V: TRBV2
CDR3: ASRPDRSIEKLF

J: TRBJ2-7
V: TRBV7-9
CDR3: ASSLRGHYEQY

J: TRBJ2-7
V: TRBV6-2/TRBV6-3
CDR3: ASSYRRWRGASYEQY

J: TRBJ1-2
V: TRBV4-3
CDR3: ASSQEGTGAGDYGYT

J: TRBJ2-3
V: TRBV5-5
CDR3: ASETSGTDTQY

J: TRBJ2-1
V: TRBV12-3/TRBV12-4
CDR3: ASSLDRFGWF

J: TRBJ1-1
V: TRBV27
CDR3: ASSFTSGTGEAF

J: TRBJ1-1
V: TRBV28
CDR3: ASSQDRGRAF